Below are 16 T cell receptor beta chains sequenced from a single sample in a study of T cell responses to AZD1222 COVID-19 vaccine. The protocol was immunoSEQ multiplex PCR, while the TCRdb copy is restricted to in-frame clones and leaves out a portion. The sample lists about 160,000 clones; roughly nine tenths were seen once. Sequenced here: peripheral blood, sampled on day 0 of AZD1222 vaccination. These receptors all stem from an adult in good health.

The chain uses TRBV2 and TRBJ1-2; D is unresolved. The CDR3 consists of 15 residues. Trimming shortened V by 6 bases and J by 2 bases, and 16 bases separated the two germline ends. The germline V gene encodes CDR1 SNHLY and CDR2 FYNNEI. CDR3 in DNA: TGTGCCAGCAGACGTCGGCGGGAGCCAAACTATGGCTACACCTTC. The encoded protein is CASRRRREPNYGYTF.

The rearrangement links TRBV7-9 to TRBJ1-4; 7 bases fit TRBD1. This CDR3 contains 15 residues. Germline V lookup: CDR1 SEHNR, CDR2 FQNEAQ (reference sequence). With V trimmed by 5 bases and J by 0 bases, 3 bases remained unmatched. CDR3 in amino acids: CASSPGTATNEKLFF. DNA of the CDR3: TGTGCCAGCAGCCCAGGGACAGCAACTAATGAAAAACTGTTTTTT. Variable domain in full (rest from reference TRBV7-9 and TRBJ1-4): DTGVSQNPRHKITKRGQNVTFRCDPISEHNRLYWYRQTLGQGPEFLTYFQNEAQLEKSRLLSDRFSAERPKGSFSTLEIQRTEQGDSAMYLCASSPGTATNEKLFFGSGTQLSVL.

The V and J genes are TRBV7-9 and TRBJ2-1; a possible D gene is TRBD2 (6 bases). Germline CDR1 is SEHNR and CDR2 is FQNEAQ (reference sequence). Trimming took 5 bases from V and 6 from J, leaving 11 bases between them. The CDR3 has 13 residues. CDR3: CASSLRGGNEQFF. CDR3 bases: TGTGCCAGCAGCCTAAGGGGAGGCAATGAGCAGTTCTTC.

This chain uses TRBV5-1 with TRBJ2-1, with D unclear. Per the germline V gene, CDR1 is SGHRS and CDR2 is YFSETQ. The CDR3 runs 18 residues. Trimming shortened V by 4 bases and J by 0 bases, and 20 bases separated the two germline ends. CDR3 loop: CASSPMYWLKSSYNEQFF. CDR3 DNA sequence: TGCGCCAGCAGCCCGATGTACTGGCTGAAGAGCTCCTACAATGAGCAGTTCTTC.

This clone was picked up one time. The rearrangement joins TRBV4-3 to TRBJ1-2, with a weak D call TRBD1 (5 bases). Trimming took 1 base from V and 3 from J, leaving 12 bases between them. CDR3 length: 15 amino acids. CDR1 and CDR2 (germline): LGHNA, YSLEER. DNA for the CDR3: TGCGCCAGCAGCCAAGTAAGGGGCGGACACTATGGCTACACCTTC. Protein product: CASSQVRGGHYGYTF.

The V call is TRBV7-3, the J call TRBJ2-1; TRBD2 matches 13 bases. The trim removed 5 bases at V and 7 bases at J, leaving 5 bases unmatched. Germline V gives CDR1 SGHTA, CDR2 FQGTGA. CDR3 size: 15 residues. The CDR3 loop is CASSKGLAGVNEQFF. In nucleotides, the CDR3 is TGTGCCAGCAGCAAAGGACTAGCGGGAGTTAATGAGCAGTTCTTC.

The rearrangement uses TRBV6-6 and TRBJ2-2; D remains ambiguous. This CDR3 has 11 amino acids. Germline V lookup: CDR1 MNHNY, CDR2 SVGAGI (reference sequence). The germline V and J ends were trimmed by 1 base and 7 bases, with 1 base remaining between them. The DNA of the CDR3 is TGTGCCAGCAGTTACTACGGGGAGCTGTTTTTT. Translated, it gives CASSYYGELFF.

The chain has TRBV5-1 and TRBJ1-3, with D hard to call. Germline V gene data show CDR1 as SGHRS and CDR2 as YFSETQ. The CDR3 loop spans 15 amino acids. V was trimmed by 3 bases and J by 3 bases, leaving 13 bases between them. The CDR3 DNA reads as TGCGCCAGCAGCTCGACGGCGGCGAGTGGAAACACCATATATTTT. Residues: CASSSTAASGNTIYF.

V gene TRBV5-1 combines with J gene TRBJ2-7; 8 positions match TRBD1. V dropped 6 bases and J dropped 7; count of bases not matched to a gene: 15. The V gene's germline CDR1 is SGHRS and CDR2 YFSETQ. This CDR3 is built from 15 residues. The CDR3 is CASTSGGSPGGEQYF. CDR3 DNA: TGCGCCAGCACGTCAGGGGGCTCCCCCGGCGGGGAGCAGTACTTC.

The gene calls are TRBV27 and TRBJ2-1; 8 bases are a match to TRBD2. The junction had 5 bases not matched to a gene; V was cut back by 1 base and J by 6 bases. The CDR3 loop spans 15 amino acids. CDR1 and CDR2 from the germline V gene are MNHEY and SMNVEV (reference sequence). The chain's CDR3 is CASSLYRTSSNEQFF. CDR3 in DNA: TGTGCCAGCAGTTTATATCGGACTAGCTCCAATGAGCAGTTCTTC.

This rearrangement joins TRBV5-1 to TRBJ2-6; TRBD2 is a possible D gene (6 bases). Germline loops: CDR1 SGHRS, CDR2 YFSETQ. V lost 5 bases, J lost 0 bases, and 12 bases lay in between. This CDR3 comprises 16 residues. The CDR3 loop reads CASRGGANSGANVLTF. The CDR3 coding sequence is TGCGCCAGCAGAGGAGGGGCAAACTCTGGGGCCAACGTCCTGACTTTC.

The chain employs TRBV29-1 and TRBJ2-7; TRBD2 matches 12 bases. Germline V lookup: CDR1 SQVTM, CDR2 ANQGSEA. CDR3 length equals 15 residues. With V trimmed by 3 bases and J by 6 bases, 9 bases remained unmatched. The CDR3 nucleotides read TGCAGCGTTGAGCTAGCGGGAGGGACGCTCGGCGAGCAGTACTTC. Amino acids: CSVELAGGTLGEQYF.

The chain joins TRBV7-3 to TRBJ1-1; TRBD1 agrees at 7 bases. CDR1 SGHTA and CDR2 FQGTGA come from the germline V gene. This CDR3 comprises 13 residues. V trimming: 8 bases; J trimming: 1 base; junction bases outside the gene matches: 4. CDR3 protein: CASGQDPNTEAFF. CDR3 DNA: TGTGCCAGCGGACAGGACCCGAACACTGAAGCTTTCTTT.

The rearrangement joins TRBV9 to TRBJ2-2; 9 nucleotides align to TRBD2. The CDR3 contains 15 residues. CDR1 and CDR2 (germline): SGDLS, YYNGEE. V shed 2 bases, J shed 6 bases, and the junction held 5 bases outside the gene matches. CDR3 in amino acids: CASSVAGGPSGELFF. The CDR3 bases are TGTGCCAGCAGCGTTGCGGGAGGGCCCTCCGGGGAGCTGTTTTTT.

The DNA of the CDR3 is TGTGCCAGCAGCCAAGAAGTCGGGGCCGTCACAGATACGCAGTATTTT. This gives the protein CASSQEVGAVTDTQYF. The chain is built from TRBV3-1 (or the pseudogene TRBV3-2) and TRBJ2-3; D may be TRBD1 or TRBD2 (5 bases each). V was shortened by 0 bases and J by 2 bases, with 12 bases between the two germline ends. The CDR3 totals 16 residues. Germline CDR1 and CDR2: LGHDT and YNNKEL (reference sequence).

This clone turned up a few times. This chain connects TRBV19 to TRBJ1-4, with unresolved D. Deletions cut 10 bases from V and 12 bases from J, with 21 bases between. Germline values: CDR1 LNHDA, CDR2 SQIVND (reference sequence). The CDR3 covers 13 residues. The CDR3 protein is CATRTSDSAELFF. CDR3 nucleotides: TGTGCCACTAGAACCTCTGACTCCGCGGAACTGTTTTTT.